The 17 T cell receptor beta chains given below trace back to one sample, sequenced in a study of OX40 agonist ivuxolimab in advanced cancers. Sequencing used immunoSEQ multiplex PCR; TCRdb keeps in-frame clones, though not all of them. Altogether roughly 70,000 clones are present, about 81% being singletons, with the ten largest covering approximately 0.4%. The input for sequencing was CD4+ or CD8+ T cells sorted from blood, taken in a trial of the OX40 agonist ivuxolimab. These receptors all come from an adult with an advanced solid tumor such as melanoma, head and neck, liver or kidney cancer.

The CDR3 sequence: CASSYTGGNYGYTF. The CDR3 DNA reads TGTGCCAGCAGTTACACTGGGGGGAACTATGGCTACACCTTC. The chain carries TRBV6-5 and TRBJ1-2; a possible D gene is TRBD1 (5 bases). This CDR3 is built from 14 residues. Trimming removed 2 bases at V and 2 bases at J, with 9 bases between. CDR1 is MNHEY, CDR2 SVGAGI, per germline.

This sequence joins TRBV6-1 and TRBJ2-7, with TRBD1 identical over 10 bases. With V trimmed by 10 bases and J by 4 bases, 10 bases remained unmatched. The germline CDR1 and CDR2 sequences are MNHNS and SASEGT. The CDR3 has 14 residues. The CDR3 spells CAIHNRDRGYEQYF. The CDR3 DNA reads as TGTGCCATACATAACCGGGACAGGGGATACGAGCAGTACTTC.

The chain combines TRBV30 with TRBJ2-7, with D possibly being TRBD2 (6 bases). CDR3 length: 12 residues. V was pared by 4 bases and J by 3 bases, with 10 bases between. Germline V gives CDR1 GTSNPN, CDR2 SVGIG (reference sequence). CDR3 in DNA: TGTGCCTGGAATAGCGGCCGCTACGAGCAGTACTTC. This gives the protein CAWNSGRYEQYF.

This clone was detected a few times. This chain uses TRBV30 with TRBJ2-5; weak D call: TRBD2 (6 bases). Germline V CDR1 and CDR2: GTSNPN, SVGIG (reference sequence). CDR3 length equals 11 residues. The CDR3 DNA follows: TGTACTGCCGGGAGTGCGGAGACCCAGTACTTC. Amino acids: CTAGSAETQYF.

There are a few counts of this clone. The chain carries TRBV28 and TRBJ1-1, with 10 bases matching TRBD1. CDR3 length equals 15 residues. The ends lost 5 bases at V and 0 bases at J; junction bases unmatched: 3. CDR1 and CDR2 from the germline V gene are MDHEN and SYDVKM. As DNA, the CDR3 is TGTGCCAGCAGTCGACAGGGGGCGGTGAACACTGAAGCTTTCTTT. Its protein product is CASSRQGAVNTEAFF.

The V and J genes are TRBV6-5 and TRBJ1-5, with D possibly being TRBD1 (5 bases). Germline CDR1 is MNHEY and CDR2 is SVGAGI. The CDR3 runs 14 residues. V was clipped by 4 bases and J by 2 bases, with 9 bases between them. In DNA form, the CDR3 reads TGTGCCAGCAGTTCGACAGCCCGCAATCAGCCCCAGCATTTT. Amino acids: CASSSTARNQPQHF.

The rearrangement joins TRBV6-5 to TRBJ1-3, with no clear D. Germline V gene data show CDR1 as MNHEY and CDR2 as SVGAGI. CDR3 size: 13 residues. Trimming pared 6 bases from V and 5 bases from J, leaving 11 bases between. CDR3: CASSLFNRNTIYF. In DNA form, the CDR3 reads TGTGCCAGCAGCCTTTTTAATAGAAACACCATATATTTT.

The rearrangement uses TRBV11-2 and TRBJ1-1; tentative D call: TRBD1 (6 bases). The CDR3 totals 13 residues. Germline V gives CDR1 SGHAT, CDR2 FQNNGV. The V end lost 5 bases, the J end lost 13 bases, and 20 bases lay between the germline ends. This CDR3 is CASSPGGGTSGFF. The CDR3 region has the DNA TGTGCCAGCAGCCCAGGTGGGGGGACATCGGGTTTCTTT. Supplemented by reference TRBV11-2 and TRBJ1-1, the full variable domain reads EAGVAQSPRYKIIEKRQSVAFWCNPISGHATLYWYQQILGQGPKLLIQFQNNGVVDDSQLPKDRFSAERLKGVDSTLKIQPAKLEDSAVYLCASSPGGGTSGFFGQGTRLTVV.

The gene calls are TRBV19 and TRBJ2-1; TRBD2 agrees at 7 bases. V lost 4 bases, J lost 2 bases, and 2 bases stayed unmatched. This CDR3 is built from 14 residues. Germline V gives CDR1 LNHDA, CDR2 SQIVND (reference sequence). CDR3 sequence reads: CASSRRGTYNEQFF. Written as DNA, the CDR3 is TGTGCCAGTAGTAGGCGGGGGACCTACAATGAGCAGTTCTTC.

CDR3 loop: CASSRGGLSTDTQYF. In DNA form, the CDR3 reads TGTGCCAGCAGCAGAGGGGGCTTAAGCACAGATACGCAGTATTTT. The J gene is TRBJ2-3, the V gene TRBV2; 7 bases line up with TRBD1. This CDR3 comprises 15 residues. V was clipped by 6 bases and J by 0 bases; unmatched bases: 6. Per germline, CDR1 SNHLY and CDR2 FYNNEI. Combining the CDR3 with reference TRBV2 and TRBJ2-3 gives the whole variable domain EPEVTQTPSHQVTQMGQEVILRCVPISNHLYFYWYRQILGQKVEFLVSFYNNEISEKSEIFDDQFSVERPDGSNFTLKIRSTKLEDSAMYFCASSRGGLSTDTQYFGPGTRLTVL.

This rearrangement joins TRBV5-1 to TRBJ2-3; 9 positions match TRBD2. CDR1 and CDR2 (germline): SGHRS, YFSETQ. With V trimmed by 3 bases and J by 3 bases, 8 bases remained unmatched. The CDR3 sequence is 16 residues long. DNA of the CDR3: TGCGCCAGCAGCTCTACGGGGGGACTAGCAACAGATACGCAGTATTTT. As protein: CASSSTGGLATDTQYF.

The DNA of the CDR3 is TGTGCCATCAGTGAAAGGGGCTTGGGCTACACCTTC. This translates into CAISERGLGYTF. The rearrangement links TRBV10-3 to TRBJ1-2, with TRBD1 as a possible D gene (5 bases). V was shortened by 3 bases and J by 8 bases, with 10 bases between the two germline ends. There are 12 residues in the CDR3. Germline lookup yields CDR1 ENHRY and CDR2 SYGVKD.

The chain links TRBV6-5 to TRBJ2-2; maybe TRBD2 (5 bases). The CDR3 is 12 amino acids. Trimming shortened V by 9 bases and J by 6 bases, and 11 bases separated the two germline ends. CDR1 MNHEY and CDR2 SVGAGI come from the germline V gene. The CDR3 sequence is CASLGRPGELFF. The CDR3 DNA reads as TGTGCCAGTTTGGGGAGACCCGGGGAGCTGTTTTTT.

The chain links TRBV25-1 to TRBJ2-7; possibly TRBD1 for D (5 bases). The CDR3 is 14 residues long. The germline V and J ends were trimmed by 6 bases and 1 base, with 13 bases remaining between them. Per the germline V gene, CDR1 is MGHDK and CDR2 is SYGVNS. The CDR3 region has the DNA TGTGCCAGCAGAAGGGGCCGAATGTCCTACGAGCAGTACGTC. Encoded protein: CASRRGRMSYEQYV.

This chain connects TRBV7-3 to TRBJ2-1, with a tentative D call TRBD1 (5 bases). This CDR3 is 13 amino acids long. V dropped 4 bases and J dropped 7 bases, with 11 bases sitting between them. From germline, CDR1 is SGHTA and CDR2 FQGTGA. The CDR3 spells CASSSTVQNEQFF. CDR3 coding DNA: TGTGCCAGCAGCTCGACAGTCCAGAATGAGCAGTTCTTC.

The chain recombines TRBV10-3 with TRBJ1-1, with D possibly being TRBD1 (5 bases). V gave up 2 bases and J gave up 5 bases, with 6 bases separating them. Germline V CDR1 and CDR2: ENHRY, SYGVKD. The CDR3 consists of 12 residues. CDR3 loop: CAISEGATEAFF. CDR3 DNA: TGTGCCATCAGTGAGGGGGCGACTGAAGCTTTCTTT.

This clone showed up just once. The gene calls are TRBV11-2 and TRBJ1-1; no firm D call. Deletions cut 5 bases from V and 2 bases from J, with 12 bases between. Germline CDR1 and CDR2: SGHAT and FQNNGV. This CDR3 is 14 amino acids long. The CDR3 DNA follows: TGTGCCAGCAGCCTGGAATTCGGTAACACTGAAGCTTTCTTT. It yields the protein CASSLEFGNTEAFF.